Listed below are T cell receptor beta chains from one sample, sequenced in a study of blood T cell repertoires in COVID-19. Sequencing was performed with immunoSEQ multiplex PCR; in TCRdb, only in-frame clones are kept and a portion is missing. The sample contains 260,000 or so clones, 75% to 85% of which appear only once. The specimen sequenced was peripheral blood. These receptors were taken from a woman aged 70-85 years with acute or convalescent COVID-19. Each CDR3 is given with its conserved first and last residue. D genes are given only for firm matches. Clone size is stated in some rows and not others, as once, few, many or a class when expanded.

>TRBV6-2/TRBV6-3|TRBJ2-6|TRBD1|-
TGTGCCAGCAGTTACCTTTTGACAGGGACGAGGCCTGGGGCCAACGTCCTGACTTTC
CASSYLLTGTRPGANVLTF
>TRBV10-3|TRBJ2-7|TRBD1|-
TGTGCCATCAGTGAGGGATTACAGGGGGCGGGATACGAGCAGTACTTC
CAISEGLQGAGYEQYF
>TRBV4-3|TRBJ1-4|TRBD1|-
TGCGCCAGCAGCCAAGAGAGGGCGACAGGGGCTGAAAAACTGTTTTTT
CASSQERATGAEKLFF
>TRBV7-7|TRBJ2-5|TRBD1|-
TGTGCCAGCAGCCCCGGACAGGGGCGTCAGGAGACCCAGTACTTC
CASSPGQGRQETQYF
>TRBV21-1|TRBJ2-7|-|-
TGTGCCAGCAGTAAAGGACAGGGGGCCCACGAGCAGTACTTC
CASSKGQGAHEQYF
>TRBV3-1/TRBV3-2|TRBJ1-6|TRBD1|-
TGTGCCAGCACCCTCTCCGGGACAGCTAATTCACCCCTCCACTTT
CASTLSGTANSPLHF
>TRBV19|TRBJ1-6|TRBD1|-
TGTGCCAGTAGGGAGGGACAGTATAATTCACCCCTCCACTTT
CASREGQYNSPLHF
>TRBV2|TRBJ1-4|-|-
TGTGCCAGCAGTACAGAACATAATGAAAAACTGTTTTTT
CASSTEHNEKLFF
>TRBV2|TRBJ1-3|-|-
TGTGCCAGCAGTGAAAGTCGGAACACCATATATTTT
CASSESRNTIYF
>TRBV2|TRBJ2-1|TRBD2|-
TGTGCCAGCAGCCGAAGACCTCTACTAGCGGCAAAAACCTACAATGAGCAGTTCTTC
CASSRRPLLAAKTYNEQFF
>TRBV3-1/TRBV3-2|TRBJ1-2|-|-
TGTGCCAGCAGCCAAGATGCCACCTGGAGGGAAAATGGCTACACCTTC
CASSQDATWRENGYTF
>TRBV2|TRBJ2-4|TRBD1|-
TGTGCCAGAAAAATGGGACAGGGAAGTGACATTCAGTACTTC
CARKMGQGSDIQYF
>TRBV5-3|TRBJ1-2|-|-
TGTGCCAGAAGCTTGTACAGCCGCTATGGCTACACCTTC
CARSLYSRYGYTF
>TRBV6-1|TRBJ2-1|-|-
TGTGCCAGCAGTGACGGGGGGCTTTCCTACAATGAGCAGTTCTTC
CASSDGGLSYNEQFF
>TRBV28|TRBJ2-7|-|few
TGTGCCAGCAGTTTCTCTATACCCTACGAGCAGTACTTC
CASSFSIPYEQYF
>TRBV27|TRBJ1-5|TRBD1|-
TGTGCCAGCGGCAGGGGACAGCTTAGCAATCAGCCCCAGCATTTT
CASGRGQLSNQPQHF